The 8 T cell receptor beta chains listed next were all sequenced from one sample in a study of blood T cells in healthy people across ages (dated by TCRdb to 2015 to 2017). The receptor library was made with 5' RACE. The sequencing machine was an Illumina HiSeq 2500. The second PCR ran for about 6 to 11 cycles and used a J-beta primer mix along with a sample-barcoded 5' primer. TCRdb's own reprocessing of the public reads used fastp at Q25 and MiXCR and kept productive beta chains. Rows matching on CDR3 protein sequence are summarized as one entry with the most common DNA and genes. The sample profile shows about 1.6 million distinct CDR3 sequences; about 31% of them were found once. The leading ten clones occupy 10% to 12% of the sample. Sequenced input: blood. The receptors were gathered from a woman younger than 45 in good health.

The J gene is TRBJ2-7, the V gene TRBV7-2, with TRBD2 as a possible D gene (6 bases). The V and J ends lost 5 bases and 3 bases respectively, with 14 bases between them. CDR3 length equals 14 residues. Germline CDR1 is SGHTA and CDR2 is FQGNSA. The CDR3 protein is CASSPTRGNYEQYF. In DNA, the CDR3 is TGTGCCAGCAGCCCCACCCGCGGGAACTACGAGCAGTACTTC.

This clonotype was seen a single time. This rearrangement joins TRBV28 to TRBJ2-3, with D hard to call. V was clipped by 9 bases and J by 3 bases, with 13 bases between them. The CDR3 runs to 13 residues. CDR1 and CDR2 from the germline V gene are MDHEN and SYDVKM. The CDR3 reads CASSPFRTDTQYF. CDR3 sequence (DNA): TGTGCCAGTTCCCCGTTCAGGACAGATACGCAGTATTTT.

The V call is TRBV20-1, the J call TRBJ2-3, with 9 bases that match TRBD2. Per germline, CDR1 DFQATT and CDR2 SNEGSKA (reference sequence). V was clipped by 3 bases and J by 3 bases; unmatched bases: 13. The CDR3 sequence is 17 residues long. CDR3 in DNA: TGCAGTGCTAGTGGGCTAGCGGGGCCCCGGGGGACAGATACGCAGTATTTT. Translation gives CSASGLAGPRGTDTQYF.

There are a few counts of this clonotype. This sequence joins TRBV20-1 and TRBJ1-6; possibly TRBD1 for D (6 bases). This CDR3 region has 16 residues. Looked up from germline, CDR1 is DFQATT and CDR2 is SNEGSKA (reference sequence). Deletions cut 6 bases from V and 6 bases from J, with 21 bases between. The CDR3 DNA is TGCAGTGCCCCGAACCGACAGGCCTACCTTAATTCACCCCTCCACTTT. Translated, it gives CSAPNRQAYLNSPLHF.

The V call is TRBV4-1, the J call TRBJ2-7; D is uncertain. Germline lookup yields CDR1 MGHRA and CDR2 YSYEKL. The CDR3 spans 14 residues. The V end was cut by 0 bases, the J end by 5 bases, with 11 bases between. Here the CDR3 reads CASSQDLEINEQYF. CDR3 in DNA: TGCGCCAGCAGCCAAGATTTAGAAATCAACGAGCAGTACTTC.

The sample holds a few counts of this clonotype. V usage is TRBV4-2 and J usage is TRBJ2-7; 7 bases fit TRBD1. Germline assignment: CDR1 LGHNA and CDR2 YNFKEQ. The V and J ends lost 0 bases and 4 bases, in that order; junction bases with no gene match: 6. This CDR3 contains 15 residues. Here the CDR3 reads CASSQDMTGNYEQYF. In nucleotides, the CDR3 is TGTGCCAGCAGCCAAGATATGACAGGGAATTACGAGCAGTACTTC.

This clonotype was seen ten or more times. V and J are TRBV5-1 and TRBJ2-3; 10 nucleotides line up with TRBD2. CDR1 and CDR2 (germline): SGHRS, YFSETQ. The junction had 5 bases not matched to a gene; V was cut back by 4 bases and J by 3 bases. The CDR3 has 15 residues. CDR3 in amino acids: CASSPGLALTDTQYF. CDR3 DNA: TGCGCCAGCAGCCCGGGACTAGCGCTGACAGATACGCAGTATTTT.

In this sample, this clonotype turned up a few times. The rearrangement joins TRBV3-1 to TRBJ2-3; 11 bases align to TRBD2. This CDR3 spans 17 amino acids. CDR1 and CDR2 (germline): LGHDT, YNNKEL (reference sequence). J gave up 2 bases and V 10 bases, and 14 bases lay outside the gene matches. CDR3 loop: CATSATSGSPPTDTQYF. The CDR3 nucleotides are TGTGCCACCTCAGCCACTAGCGGGAGCCCCCCCACAGATACGCAGTATTTT.